This TCR beta chain was found in a study of CD8 T cells in Susac syndrome (dated by TCRdb to the late 2010s). About the study as a whole: Among the sequenced Susac syndrome patients, 5 or 6 had clinically active disease and under ten were in clinical remission. At the time of blood withdrawal, Susac syndrome patients were either therapy-naive, taking corticosteroids (with some also receiving IVIg), or on IVIg alone. Repertoire sequencing was used to test whether CD8+ T cell activation and differentiation in Susac syndrome was antigen driven. Clonality of the CD8+ T cell repertoire was compared between about a dozen healthy donors, about 14 Susac syndrome patients and around 15 multiple sclerosis patients.

What the research found in general, with its limitations: The study acknowledged that relatively few individuals were included in the TCR sequencing and HLA analysis. Susac syndrome CD8+ repertoires showed clonal expansion, highest in CD8+ TEMRA cells and greater in clinically active than remitting patients. Around 15 and five Susac-specific public clones were found in the total CD8+ and CD8+ TEMRA repertoires, respectively.

As to this clonotype: The antigen this receptor binds is unknown. The sample holds no much larger clone one base away, and base qualities are not on file.

Counted from cysteine to phenylalanine, this CDR3 has 16 amino acids. The retained sequence is limited to the CDR3, 48 bases, with the frame set at the first base. The germline V gene specifies MDHEN as CDR1 and SYDVKM as CDR2. V lost 7 bases and J lost 0 bases; the stretch between them is 15 bases long. Peripheral blood CD8+ and CD4+ T cells from healthy donors, Susac syndrome patients and multiple sclerosis patients were profiled by high-throughput TCR beta sequencing. The Susac syndrome patients fulfilled recently defined diagnostic criteria for either definite or probable disease. Bulk CD8+ and CD4+ T cells were purified by magnetic negative isolation, while CD8+ TEMRA cells were enriched using FACS. Blood was collected in EDTA tubes and processed within 24 hours, with PBMCs isolated through density gradient centrifugation. PBMCs intended for TCR sequencing were cryopreserved in liquid nitrogen and were subsequently thawed in a 37 degrees C water bath. The sorted or isolated CD4+, CD8+ and CD8+ TEMRA cells reached a purity of at least 90%.

RNA was extracted using the RNeasy kit, and about 0.5 to 1 ug of the RNA was reverse transcribed with random hexamers. The immunoSEQ multiplex PCR assay, covering 54 Vbeta and 13 Jbeta segments, was used to amplify TCR beta CDR3 regions. PCR amplification bias was corrected using a synthetic template baseline for primer optimization and computational correction. The study's own analysis went as follows. Reads were assigned to V, D and J genes according to IMGT and analyzed in immunoSEQ Analyzer, with only productive sequences retained. Clonality was computed as one minus Shannon entropy normalized by log2 of the number of productive unique sequences. Public and private clones were assessed among the 100 most prevalent clones of each patient and control. Clones were defined as Susac-specific when absent from the healthy and MS cohorts, from over a thousand published viral clones and from other ImmuneACCESS disease sequences. TCRdb cleaned the public reads at Q25 with fastp, built clones with MiXCR and kept in-frame beta chains. Identical CDR3 proteins give one entry, which carries the most common genes and DNA. TCRdb assigned the V and J calls; the authors' analysis was not used. Here the sample has some 130,000 distinct CDR3 sequences; 95% occur a single time. Over 0.15% of the sample is taken by the ten largest.

The TCR was taken from a human donor with Susac syndrome. The sample taken for sequencing was CD8+ T cells from PBMCs. The chain was built from TRBV28 and TRBJ2-2; perhaps TRBD2 is the D gene, with 6 bases matching. The CDR3 is CASTSGGTSNTGELFF. The bases are TGTGCCAGCACCTCAGGTGGGACTTCGAACACCGGGGAGCTGTTTTTT.